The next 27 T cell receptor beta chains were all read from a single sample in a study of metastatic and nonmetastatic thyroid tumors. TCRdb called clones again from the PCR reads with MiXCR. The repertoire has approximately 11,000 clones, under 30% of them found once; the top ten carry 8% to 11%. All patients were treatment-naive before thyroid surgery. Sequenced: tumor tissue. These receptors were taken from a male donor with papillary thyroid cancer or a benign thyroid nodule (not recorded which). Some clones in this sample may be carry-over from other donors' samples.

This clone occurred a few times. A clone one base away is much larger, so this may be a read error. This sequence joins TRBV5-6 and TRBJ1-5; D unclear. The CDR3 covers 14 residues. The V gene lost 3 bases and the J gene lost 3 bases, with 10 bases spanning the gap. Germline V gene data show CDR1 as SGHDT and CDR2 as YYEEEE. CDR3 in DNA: TGTGCCAGCAGCTCGATCTGCCTCAATCAGCCCCAGCATTTT. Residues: CASSSICLNQPQHF.

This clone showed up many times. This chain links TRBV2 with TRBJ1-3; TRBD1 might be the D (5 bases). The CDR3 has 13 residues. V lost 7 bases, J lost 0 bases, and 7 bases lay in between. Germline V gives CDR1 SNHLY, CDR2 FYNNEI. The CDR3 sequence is CASKQGSGNTIYF. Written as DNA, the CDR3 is TGTGCCAGCAAGCAGGGCTCTGGAAACACCATATATTTT.

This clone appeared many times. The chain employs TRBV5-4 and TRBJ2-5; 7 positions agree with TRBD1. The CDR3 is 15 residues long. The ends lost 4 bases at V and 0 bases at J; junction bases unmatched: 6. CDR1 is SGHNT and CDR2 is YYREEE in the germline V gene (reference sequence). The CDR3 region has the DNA TGTGCCAGCAGCGGAATGACAGGGAACCAAGAGACCCAGTACTTC. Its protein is CASSGMTGNQETQYF.

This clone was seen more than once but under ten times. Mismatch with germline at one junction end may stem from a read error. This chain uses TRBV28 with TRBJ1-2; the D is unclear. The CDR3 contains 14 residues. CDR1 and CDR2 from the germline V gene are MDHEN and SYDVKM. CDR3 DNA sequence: TGTGACAGCAGTTTATCTTGGGCGTCCTATGGCTACACCTTC. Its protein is CDSSLSWASYGYTF.

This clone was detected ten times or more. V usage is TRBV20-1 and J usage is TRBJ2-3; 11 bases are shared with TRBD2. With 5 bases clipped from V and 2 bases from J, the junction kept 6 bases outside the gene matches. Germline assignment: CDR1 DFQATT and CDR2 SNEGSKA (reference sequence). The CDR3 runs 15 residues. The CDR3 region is CSAPGLAVYTDTQYF. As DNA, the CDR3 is TGCAGTGCTCCGGGACTAGCGGTCTACACAGATACGCAGTATTTT.

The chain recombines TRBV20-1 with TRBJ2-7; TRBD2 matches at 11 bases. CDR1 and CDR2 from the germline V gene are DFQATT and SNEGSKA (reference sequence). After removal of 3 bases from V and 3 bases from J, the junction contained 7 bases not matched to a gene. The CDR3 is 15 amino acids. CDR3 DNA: TGCAGTGCTAGTGATACTAGCGGGGGAATCTACGAGCAGTACTTC. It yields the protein CSASDTSGGIYEQYF.

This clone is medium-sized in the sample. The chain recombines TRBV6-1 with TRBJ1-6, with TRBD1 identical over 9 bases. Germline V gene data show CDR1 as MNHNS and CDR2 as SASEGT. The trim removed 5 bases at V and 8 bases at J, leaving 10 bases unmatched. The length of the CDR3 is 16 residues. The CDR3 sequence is CASSWTGARGDSPLHF. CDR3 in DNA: TGTGCCAGCAGTTGGACAGGGGCCCGGGGTGATTCACCCCTCCACTTT.

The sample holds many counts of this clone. Here the CDR3 reads CASSWTEPSGRRGGELFF. In DNA, the CDR3 is TGTGCCAGCAGTTGGACCGAGCCTAGCGGGAGAAGGGGCGGGGAGCTGTTTTTT. The genes are TRBV13 and TRBJ2-2; 10 nucleotides align to TRBD2. After removal of 6 bases from V and 7 bases from J, the junction contained 17 bases not matched to a gene. This CDR3 contains 18 residues. The germline CDR1 and CDR2 sequences are PRHDT and FYEKMQ (reference sequence).

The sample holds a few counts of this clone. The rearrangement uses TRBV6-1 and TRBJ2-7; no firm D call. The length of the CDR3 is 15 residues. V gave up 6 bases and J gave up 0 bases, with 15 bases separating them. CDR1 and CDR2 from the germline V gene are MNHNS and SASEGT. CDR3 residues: CASRIQPLDSYEQYF. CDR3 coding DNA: TGTGCCAGCAGAATACAGCCCCTTGACTCCTACGAGCAGTACTTC.

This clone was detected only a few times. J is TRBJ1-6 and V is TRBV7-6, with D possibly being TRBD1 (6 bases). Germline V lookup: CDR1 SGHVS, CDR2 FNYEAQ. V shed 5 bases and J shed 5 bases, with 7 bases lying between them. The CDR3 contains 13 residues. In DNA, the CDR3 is TGTGCCAGCAGCCGGGACAATAATTCACCCCTCCACTTT. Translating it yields CASSRDNNSPLHF.

CDR3 sequence reads: CASSTLAGETQYF. Written as DNA, the CDR3 is TGTGCCAGTAGTACATTAGCGGGGGAGACCCAGTACTTC. The chain has TRBV19 and TRBJ2-5; 8 bases are shared with TRBD2. Germline-derived CDR1 and CDR2 are LNHDA and SQIVND (reference sequence). V dropped 4 bases and J dropped 5; count of bases not matched to a gene: 3. The CDR3 contains 13 residues. Variable domain in full (rest from reference TRBV19 and TRBJ2-5): DGGITQSPKYLFRKEGQNVTLSCEQNLNHDAMYWYRQDPGQGLRLIYYSQIVNDFQKGDIAEGYSVSREKKESFPLTVTSAQKNPTAFYLCASSTLAGETQYFGPGTRLLVL.

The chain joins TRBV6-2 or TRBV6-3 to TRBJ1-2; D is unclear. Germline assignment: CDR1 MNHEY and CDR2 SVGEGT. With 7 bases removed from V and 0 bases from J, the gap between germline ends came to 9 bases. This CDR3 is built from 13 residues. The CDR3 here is CASTRTANYGYTF. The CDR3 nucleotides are TGTGCCAGCACACGAACGGCTAACTATGGCTACACCTTC.

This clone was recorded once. DNA for the CDR3: TGTGCCAGCAGCCGAAGCACCGGCAGTGTGGAAAAACTGTTTTTT. Protein sequence: CASSRSTGSVEKLFF. The V and J genes are TRBV4-2 and TRBJ1-4; no clear D gene. Trimming took 4 bases from V and 8 from J, leaving 17 bases between them. This CDR3 is 15 amino acids long. Per the germline V gene, CDR1 is LGHNA and CDR2 is YNFKEQ.

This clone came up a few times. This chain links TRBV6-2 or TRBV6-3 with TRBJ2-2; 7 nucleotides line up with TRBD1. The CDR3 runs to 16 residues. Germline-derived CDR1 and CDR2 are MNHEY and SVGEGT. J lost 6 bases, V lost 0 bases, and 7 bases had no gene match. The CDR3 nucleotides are TGTGCCAGCAGTTACTCGATTAGGGGGCCCGCCGGGGAGCTGTTTTTT. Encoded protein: CASSYSIRGPAGELFF.

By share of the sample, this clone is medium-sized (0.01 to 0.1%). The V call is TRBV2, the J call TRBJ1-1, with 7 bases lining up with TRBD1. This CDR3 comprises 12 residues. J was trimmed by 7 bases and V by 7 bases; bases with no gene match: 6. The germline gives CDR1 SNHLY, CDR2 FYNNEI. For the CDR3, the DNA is TGTGCCAGCAACAGACAGGGAGTTGAAGCTTTCTTT. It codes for CASNRQGVEAFF.

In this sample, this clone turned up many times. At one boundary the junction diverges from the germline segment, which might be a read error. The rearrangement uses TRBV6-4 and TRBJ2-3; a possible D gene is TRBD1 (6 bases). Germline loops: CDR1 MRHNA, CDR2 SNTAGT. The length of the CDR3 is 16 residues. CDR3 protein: CASSVDGTRGSDTRYF. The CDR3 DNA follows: TGTGCCAGCAGTGTGGATGGGACCAGGGGATCCGATACGCGGTATTTT.

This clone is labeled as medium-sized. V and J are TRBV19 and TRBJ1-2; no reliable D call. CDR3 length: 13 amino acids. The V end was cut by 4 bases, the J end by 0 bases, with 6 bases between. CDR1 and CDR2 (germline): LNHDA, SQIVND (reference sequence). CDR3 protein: CASSKIPNYGYTF. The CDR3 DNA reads TGTGCCAGTAGTAAGATCCCTAACTATGGCTACACCTTC.

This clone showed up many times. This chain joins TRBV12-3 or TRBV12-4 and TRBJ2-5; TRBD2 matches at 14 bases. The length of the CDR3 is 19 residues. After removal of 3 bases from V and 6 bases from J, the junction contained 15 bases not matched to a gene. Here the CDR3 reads CASSFNWGLAGVLNKTQYF. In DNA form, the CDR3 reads TGTGCCAGCAGTTTTAATTGGGGACTAGCGGGAGTGCTGAACAAGACCCAGTACTTC.

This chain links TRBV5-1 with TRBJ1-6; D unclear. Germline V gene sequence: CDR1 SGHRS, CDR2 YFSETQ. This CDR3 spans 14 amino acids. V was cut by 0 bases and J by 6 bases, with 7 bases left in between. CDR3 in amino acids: CASSLGQFNSPLHF. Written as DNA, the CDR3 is TGCGCCAGCAGCTTGGGGCAGTTTAATTCACCCCTCCACTTT.

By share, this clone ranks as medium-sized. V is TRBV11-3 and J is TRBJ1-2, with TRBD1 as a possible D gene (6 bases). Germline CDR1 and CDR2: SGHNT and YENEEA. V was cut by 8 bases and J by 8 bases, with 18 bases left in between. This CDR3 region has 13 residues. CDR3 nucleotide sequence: TGTGCCAGCTTCGTCCCGGGGGCCGGGGGCTACACCTTC. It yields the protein CASFVPGAGGYTF. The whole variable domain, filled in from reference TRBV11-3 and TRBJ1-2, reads EAGVVQSPRYKIIEKKQPVAFWCNPISGHNTLYWYLQNLGQGPELLIRYENEEAVDDSQLPKDRFSAERLKGVDSTLKIQPAELGDSAVYLCASFVPGAGGYTFGSGTRLTVV.

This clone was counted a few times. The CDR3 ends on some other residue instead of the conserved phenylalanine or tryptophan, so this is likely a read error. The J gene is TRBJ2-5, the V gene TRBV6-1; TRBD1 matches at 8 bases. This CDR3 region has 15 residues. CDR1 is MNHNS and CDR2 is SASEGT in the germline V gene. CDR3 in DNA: TGTGCCAGCAGTGAATTTCAAGACAGGGGAAAGACGCAGTACCTC. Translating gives CASSEFQDRGKTQYL.

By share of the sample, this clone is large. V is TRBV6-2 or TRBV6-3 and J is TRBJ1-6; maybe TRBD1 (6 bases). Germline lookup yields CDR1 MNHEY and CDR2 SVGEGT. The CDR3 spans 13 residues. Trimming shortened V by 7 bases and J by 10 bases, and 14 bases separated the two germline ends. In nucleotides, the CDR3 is TGTGCCAGCACGGCCTACAGGGTCTCACCCCTCCACTTT. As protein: CASTAYRVSPLHF.

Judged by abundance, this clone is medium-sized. The CDR3 nucleotides are TGCAGTGCTAGCGGGTGGGGGGACGGCTACACCTTC. Its translation: CSASGWGDGYTF. This chain joins TRBV20-1 and TRBJ1-2; possibly TRBD1 for D (5 bases). CDR3 size: 12 residues. Germline CDR1 reads DFQATT; CDR2 reads SNEGSKA (reference sequence). V lost 3 bases and J 8 bases, leaving 13 bases between the germline ends.

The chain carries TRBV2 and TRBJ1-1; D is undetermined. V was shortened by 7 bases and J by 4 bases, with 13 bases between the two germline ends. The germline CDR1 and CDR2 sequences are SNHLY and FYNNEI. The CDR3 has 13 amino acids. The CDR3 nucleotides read TGTGCCAGCATGGGGTGGTGGGGCACTGAAGCTTTCTTT. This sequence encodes CASMGWWGTEAFF.

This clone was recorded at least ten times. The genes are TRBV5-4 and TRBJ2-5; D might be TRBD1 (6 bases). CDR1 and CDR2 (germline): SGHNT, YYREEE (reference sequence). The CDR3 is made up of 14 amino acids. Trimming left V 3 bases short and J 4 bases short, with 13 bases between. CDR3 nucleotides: TGTGCCAGCAGCTCGCAGGGGTCGGGAGAGACCCAGTACTTC. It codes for CASSSQGSGETQYF.

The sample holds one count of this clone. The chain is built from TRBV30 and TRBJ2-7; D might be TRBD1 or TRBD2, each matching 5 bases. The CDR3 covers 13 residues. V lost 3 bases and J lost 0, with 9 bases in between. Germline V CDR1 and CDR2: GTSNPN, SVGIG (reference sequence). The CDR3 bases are TGTGCCTGGAGCGACGGGGCCTCCTACGAGCAGTACTTC. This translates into CAWSDGASYEQYF.

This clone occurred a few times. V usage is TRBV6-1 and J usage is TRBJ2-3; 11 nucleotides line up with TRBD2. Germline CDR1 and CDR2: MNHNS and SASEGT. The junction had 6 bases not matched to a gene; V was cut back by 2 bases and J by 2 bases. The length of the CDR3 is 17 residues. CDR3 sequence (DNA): TGTGCCAGCAGTGAATTCGGACTAGCGGGCCCCACAGATACGCAGTATTTT. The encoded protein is CASSEFGLAGPTDTQYF.